Each of the 26 T cell receptor beta chains below was sequenced from the same sample in a study of blood T cells in healthy people across ages. Primers used in a second PCR of roughly 6 to 12 cycles were a sample-barcoded 5' primer and a J-beta primer mix. In TCRdb, the 5' RACE reads were re-called with MiXCR into one record per CDR3 protein. Here the sample spans 1.2 million to 1.5 million distinct CDR3 sequences, roughly 40% being singletons. Sequences were obtained from blood. Every receptor here comes from a woman under 30 in good health.

This chain joins TRBV20-1 and TRBJ2-7; 9 bases line up with TRBD2. The J segment lost 3 bases and the V segment lost 4 bases, leaving 1 base of the junction unmatched. Germline V CDR1 and CDR2: DFQATT, SNEGSKA (reference sequence). This CDR3 contains 12 residues. The CDR3 coding sequence is TGCAGTGCTACTAGCGGGAACTACGAGCAGTACTTC. Its protein product is CSATSGNYEQYF.

The V and J genes are TRBV7-2 and TRBJ2-1; a weak D match, TRBD2 (5 bases). The J call may be incorrect, as the DNA end agrees better with TRBJ2-7. CDR1 is SGHTA and CDR2 is FQGNSA in the germline V gene. This CDR3 contains 16 residues. The CDR3 here is CASSLDPGMLYNEQYF. CDR3 nucleotide sequence: TGTGCCAGCAGCTTAGATCCGGGGATGCTCTACAATGAGCAGTACTTC.

V usage is TRBV15 and J usage is TRBJ1-5; no definite D call. The germline V gene encodes CDR1 LNHNV and CDR2 YYDKDF (reference sequence). The CDR3 runs to 15 residues. The ends were cut back, 0 bases at V and 6 bases at J, with 12 bases in the middle. CDR3 coding DNA: TGTGCCACCAGCAGAGATCGAACAGACGGTCAGCCCCAGCATTTT. Protein sequence: CATSRDRTDGQPQHF. The whole variable domain, remainder taken from reference TRBV15 and TRBJ1-5, is DAMVIQNPRYQVTQFGKPVTLSCSQTLNHNVMYWYQQKSSQAPKLLFHYYDKDFNNEADTPDNFQSRRPNTSFCFLDIRSPGLGDTAMYLCATSRDRTDGQPQHFGDGTRLSIL.

The CDR3 nucleotides read TGCGCCAGCAGCCAAAAGTCCGCGGGAGTTACTAAAGTAGAGACCCAGTACTTC. Translated: CASSQKSAGVTKVETQYF. V usage is TRBV4-1 and J usage is TRBJ2-5, with TRBD2 matching over 7 bases. The germline CDR1 and CDR2 sequences are MGHRA and YSYEKL. The CDR3 totals 18 residues. The ends lost 2 bases at V and 4 bases at J; junction bases unmatched: 16.

The J gene is TRBJ1-1, the V gene TRBV6-1; TRBD1 is a possible D gene (5 bases). This CDR3 has 16 amino acids. V was trimmed by 7 bases and J by 3 bases, leaving 21 bases between them. Germline V gene data show CDR1 as MNHNS and CDR2 as SASEGT. CDR3 in amino acids: CASIQIIPGRHTEAFF. CDR3 nucleotides: TGTGCCAGCATCCAAATCATACCAGGGCGTCACACTGAAGCTTTCTTT.

This clonotype has just a few counts. The gene calls are TRBV30 and TRBJ1-2; 7 bases are a match to TRBD1. This CDR3 has 13 residues. Germline V gene lookup returns CDR1 GTSNPN and CDR2 SVGIG (reference sequence). The trim removed 4 bases at V and 0 bases at J, leaving 2 bases unmatched. The chain's CDR3 is CAWIGTANYGYTF. The CDR3 DNA reads TGTGCCTGGATTGGGACAGCTAACTATGGCTACACCTTC.

The chain uses TRBV29-1 and TRBJ2-7; 7 bases agree with TRBD2. Trimming at V came to 2 bases and at J to 0 bases, leaving 1 base not matched to a gene. Per germline, CDR1 SQVTM and CDR2 ANQGSEA. The CDR3 spans 13 residues. This CDR3 is CSVERGDSYEQYF. The CDR3 DNA follows: TGCAGCGTTGAACGGGGGGACTCCTACGAGCAGTACTTC.

The rearrangement uses TRBV9 and TRBJ2-5; 14 positions agree with TRBD2. CDR3 length: 19 residues. The V and J ends lost 4 bases and 5 bases, in that order; junction bases with no gene match: 16. The germline V gene has CDR1 SGDLS and CDR2 YYNGEE. CDR3 bases: TGTGCCAGCAGCCCCGAAGGGTCCGGGACTAGCGGGGGACGGGAGACCCAGTACTTC. Protein: CASSPEGSGTSGGRETQYF.

The table lists this clonotype with a few counts. The chain links TRBV29-1 to TRBJ2-4; no reliable D call. The CDR3 extends over 13 amino acids. The V and J ends lost 4 bases and 6 bases respectively, with 13 bases between them. The germline CDR1 and CDR2 sequences are SQVTM and ANQGSEA. The CDR3 region is CSVGMDGVNIQYF. Written as DNA, the CDR3 is TGCAGCGTTGGGATGGACGGAGTAAACATTCAGTACTTC.

The J gene is TRBJ2-5, the V gene TRBV15, with 10 positions matching TRBD1. Germline loops: CDR1 LNHNV, CDR2 YYDKDF (reference sequence). This CDR3 comprises 16 residues. Trimming took 4 bases from V and 5 from J; bases not matched to a gene: 10. This chain's CDR3 is CATSKDRDRGLETQYF. The DNA for the CDR3 is TGTGCCACCAGCAAGGACCGGGACAGGGGCCTTGAGACCCAGTACTTC.

V and J are TRBV24-1 and TRBJ2-2; TRBD2 matches at 8 bases. The J segment lost 5 bases and the V segment lost 3 bases, leaving 4 bases of the junction unmatched. Germline V gene lookup returns CDR1 KGHDR and CDR2 SFDVKD. This CDR3 contains 15 residues. For the CDR3, the DNA is TGTGCCACCAGTGATCCCTCGGGGGGGACCGGGGAGCTGTTTTTT. This translates into CATSDPSGGTGELFF.

The rearrangement uses TRBV12-3 or TRBV12-4 and TRBJ2-2, with D perhaps matching TRBD1 (5 bases). The CDR3 runs to 13 residues. V gave up 6 bases and J gave up 3 bases, with 8 bases separating them. The CDR3 region has the DNA TGTGCCAGCAGCTCACAGGACACCGGGGAGCTGTTTTTT. It specifies CASSSQDTGELFF.

This clonotype was observed a few times. The chain has TRBV20-1 and TRBJ1-5; D is ambiguous. Germline V gene data show CDR1 as DFQATT and CDR2 as SNEGSKA (reference sequence). CDR3 length: 12 residues. The V gene lost 3 bases and the J gene lost 1 base, with 4 bases spanning the gap. This CDR3 is CSARKSNQPQHF. In DNA, the CDR3 is TGCAGTGCTAGGAAGAGCAATCAGCCCCAGCATTTT.

The chain employs TRBV5-1 and TRBJ1-2; possibly TRBD1 for D (6 bases). The V end was cut by 1 base, the J end by 9 bases, with 13 bases between. This CDR3 comprises 13 residues. The germline CDR1 and CDR2 sequences are SGHRS and YFSETQ. The CDR3 region is CASSLLGQGRYTF. The CDR3 DNA sequence: TGCGCCAGCAGCTTGTTAGGTCAGGGGCGCTACACCTTC.

This clonotype was found a few times. The gene calls are TRBV29-1 and TRBJ2-5; D is perhaps TRBD1 or TRBD2 (6 bases each). The germline V gene has CDR1 SQVTM and CDR2 ANQGSEA. The CDR3 length is 14 residues. V gave up 3 bases and J gave up 7 bases, with 18 bases separating them. CDR3 coding DNA: TGCAGCGTTGATCCATTGGGGGGCGCGGGGACCCAGTACTTC. Its protein product is CSVDPLGGAGTQYF.

This chain uses TRBV5-1 with TRBJ2-3, with D perhaps assigned TRBD1 or TRBD2 (5 bases each). The CDR3 is made up of 15 amino acids. The ends were cut back, 2 bases at V and 6 bases at J, with 16 bases in the middle. Germline-derived CDR1 and CDR2 are SGHRS and YFSETQ. CDR3 amino acids: CASSFGAGRVDTQYF. The CDR3 bases are TGCGCCAGCAGCTTTGGGGCGGGCCGGGTGGATACGCAGTATTTT.

This clonotype was found a few times. The V and J genes are TRBV11-2 and TRBJ2-1; 10 nucleotides match TRBD2. The V segment lost 1 base and the J segment 2 bases; nucleotides outside the gene matches: 11. This CDR3 has 19 amino acids. CDR1 is SGHAT, CDR2 FQNNGV, per germline. The CDR3 is CASSLVLPTAGGPYNEQFF. In DNA, the CDR3 is TGTGCCAGCAGCTTAGTCTTACCTACAGCGGGAGGGCCCTACAATGAGCAGTTCTTC. Drawing the rest from reference TRBV11-2 and TRBJ2-1, the complete variable domain is EAGVAQSPRYKIIEKRQSVAFWCNPISGHATLYWYQQILGQGPKLLIQFQNNGVVDDSQLPKDRFSAERLKGVDSTLKIQPAKLEDSAVYLCASSLVLPTAGGPYNEQFFGPGTRLTVL.

This clonotype turned up a few times. The J gene is TRBJ1-1, the V gene TRBV4-1, with D possibly TRBD1 on 5 matching bases. V was clipped by 5 bases and J by 6 bases, with 7 bases between them. The CDR3 spans 11 residues. Per germline, CDR1 MGHRA and CDR2 YSYEKL. The CDR3 loop is CASSGAAEAFF. In nucleotides, the CDR3 is TGCGCCAGCAGCGGGGCAGCTGAAGCTTTCTTT.

The chain is built from TRBV4-2 and TRBJ2-5, with 8 bases lining up with TRBD2. The germline V gene has CDR1 LGHNA and CDR2 YNFKEQ. The CDR3 extends over 16 amino acids. The ends lost 1 base at V and 1 base at J; junction bases unmatched: 5. The CDR3 is CASSQATSGTQETQYF. The CDR3 nucleotides are TGTGCCAGCAGCCAAGCTACTAGCGGTACCCAAGAGACCCAGTACTTC.

The CDR3 DNA reads TGTGCCAGCAGCTTAGAGGGCCGCTTCGGCACTGAAGCTTTCTTT. It encodes CASSLEGRFGTEAFF. V usage is TRBV7-9 and J usage is TRBJ1-1; D not resolved. CDR3 size: 15 residues. CDR1 and CDR2 from the germline V gene are SEHNR and FQNEAQ (reference sequence). Trimming left V 1 base short and J 4 bases short, with 13 bases between.

The chain carries TRBV10-2 and TRBJ1-2, with TRBD1 as a possible D gene (6 bases). The CDR3 contains 14 residues. Trimming stripped 7 bases from V and 4 bases from J, with 16 bases between. CDR1 and CDR2 from the germline V gene are WSHSY and SAAADI. CDR3 protein: CASTKRTDSYGYTF. CDR3 bases: TGCGCCAGCACGAAAAGGACAGACAGCTATGGCTACACCTTC.

This chain links TRBV7-2 with TRBJ2-1; 7 bases are a match to TRBD2. The J segment lost 5 bases and the V segment lost 5 bases, leaving 18 bases of the junction unmatched. Germline values: CDR1 SGHTA, CDR2 FQGNSA. CDR3 size: 18 residues. The CDR3 DNA reads as TGTGCCAGCAGCCGCTCCGGCCCCCTAGCGGAGGAGGACAATGAGCAGTTCTTC. Translating it yields CASSRSGPLAEEDNEQFF.

The chain links TRBV5-1 to TRBJ1-2; 9 bases align to TRBD1. This CDR3 spans 16 amino acids. Trimming removed 3 bases from V and 3 bases from J; junction bases left unmatched: 9. Germline values: CDR1 SGHRS, CDR2 YFSETQ. The CDR3 sequence is CASSSGQGTVHYGYTF. As DNA, the CDR3 is TGCGCCAGCAGCTCCGGACAGGGGACAGTCCACTATGGCTACACCTTC.

This clonotype has just a few counts. The chain recombines TRBV11-1 with TRBJ2-3; D uncertain. In germline, CDR1 is SGHAT, CDR2 FQDESV (reference sequence). V lost 3 bases and J 4 bases, leaving 17 bases between the germline ends. This CDR3 is built from 16 residues. The CDR3 spells CASSLNPITTPDTQYF. The CDR3 bases are TGTGCCAGCAGCTTGAACCCTATCACGACCCCAGATACGCAGTATTTT. The complete variable domain, with remaining parts taken from reference TRBV11-1 and TRBJ2-3, reads EAEVAQSPRYKITEKSQAVAFWCDPISGHATLYWYRQILGQGPELLVQFQDESVVDDSQLPKDRFSAERLKGVDSTLKIQPAELGDSAMYLCASSLNPITTPDTQYFGPGTRLTVL.

V gene TRBV3-1 combines with J gene TRBJ1-2, with 10 bases that match TRBD1. This CDR3 has 13 amino acids. From germline, CDR1 is LGHDT and CDR2 YNNKEL (reference sequence). After removal of 3 bases from V and 7 bases from J, the junction contained 2 bases not matched to a gene. The CDR3 spells CASSHDRGLGYTF. CDR3 sequence (DNA): TGTGCCAGCAGCCATGACAGGGGGCTTGGCTACACCTTC.

The CDR3 DNA sequence: TGTGCCAGCAGTTACGCAAAACAGGGGGCTATCAATCAGCCCCAGCATTTT. Encoded protein: CASSYAKQGAINQPQHF. The rearrangement joins TRBV6-6 to TRBJ1-5, with 9 bases identical to TRBD1. From germline, CDR1 is MNHNY and CDR2 SVGAGI (reference sequence). The V and J ends lost 2 bases and 3 bases, in that order; junction bases with no gene match: 8. CDR3 length: 17 residues.